This TCR beta chain originates from a study of human T cells and chemical hapten exposure. Study information: The use of 2% DPC on approximately 2 cm by approximately 2 cm of upper inner arm skin constituted sensitization.

Noted time point: pre-sensitization, week 0. The sample's treatment: therapeutic diphenylcyclopropenone sensitization with weekly scalp DPC. Each donor was an alopecia patient between 18 and 70 years of age who qualified for DPC. The CDR3 contains 17 residues. Germline assignment: CDR1 DFQATT and CDR2 SNEGSKA (reference sequence). Trimming took off 0 bases at V and 2 bases at J, with 20 bases between the two ends. From the RACE reads, TCRdb called clonotypes with MiXCR, one entry per CDR3 protein. The sample holds tens of thousands of distinct CDR3 sequences, roughly 8.8% seen once. This clonotype was counted between two and nine times. Its target is unknown. Whole-study findings and limits: Following DPC sensitization, TCRs present above 1 in 1000 frequency showed no change.

This TCR was sampled from a woman aged 40 to 50 with alopecia areata. Some clones in this sample may be carry-over from other donors' samples. This sample comprised whole blood, obtained in connection with sensitization to the hapten diphenylcyclopropenone (DPC). The rearrangement joins TRBV20-1 to TRBJ2-7; D possibly corresponds to TRBD2 (6 bases). DNA for the CDR3: TGCAGTGCTAGAGACTTACCCAGGGACTCTGGGCCCTACGAGCAGTACTTC. It encodes CSARDLPRDSGPYEQYF.